This entry lists 5 T cell receptor beta chains sequenced from one sample in a study of blood T cell repertoires in COVID-19. The repertoire was sequenced with immunoSEQ multiplex PCR; TCRdb's copy has only in-frame clones and lacks some. Of 60,000 to 85,000 clones listed, 74% are singletons. The specimen sequenced was peripheral blood. Receptors originate from a human donor with acute or convalescent COVID-19. The donor label of this sample is uncertain.

The chain couples TRBV7-2 to TRBJ2-2, with a possible D match to TRBD2 (6 bases). Germline V gene data show CDR1 as SGHTA and CDR2 as FQGNSA. V lost 5 bases and J 1 base, leaving 14 bases between the germline ends. The CDR3 is 16 amino acids. The DNA of the CDR3 is TGTGCCAGCAGCCCCCATGGTAGCGGGAACACCGGGGAGCTGTTTTTT. Translated: CASSPHGSGNTGELFF.

The rearrangement links TRBV2 to TRBJ1-5; D might be TRBD1 (6 bases). The CDR3 has 14 residues. Per germline, CDR1 SNHLY and CDR2 FYNNEI. V dropped 8 bases and J dropped 6 bases, with 17 bases sitting between them. CDR3 bases: TGTGCCAGCCTTCGGGAGGAGGGGGGTCAGCCCCAGCATTTT. This encodes CASLREEGGQPQHF.

The chain links TRBV29-1 to TRBJ1-2, with a weak D call TRBD1 (6 bases). CDR1 and CDR2 (germline): SQVTM, ANQGSEA. This CDR3 region has 14 residues. V lost 5 bases and J 4 bases, leaving 17 bases between the germline ends. This chain's CDR3 is CSVPESTGSYGYTF. The CDR3 DNA reads TGCAGCGTTCCGGAATCCACAGGGTCCTATGGCTACACCTTC.

V is TRBV30 and J is TRBJ2-7; TRBD2 matches 13 bases. V shed 5 bases, J shed 3 bases, and the junction held 1 base outside the gene matches. CDR3 length equals 13 residues. CDR1 and CDR2 from the germline V gene are GTSNPN and SVGIG (reference sequence). CDR3 region: CAWGTSGIYEQYF. The CDR3 DNA reads TGTGCCTGGGGGACTAGCGGGATCTACGAGCAGTACTTC.

This clone was detected once. The chain is built from TRBV19 and TRBJ1-2; D gene unclear. V lost 2 bases and J lost 6, with 10 bases in between. Germline CDR1 reads LNHDA; CDR2 reads SQIVND (reference sequence). The CDR3 sequence is 13 residues long. The CDR3, as DNA: TGTGCCAGTAGTATAACGGGTAAAGATGGCTACACCTTC. The encoded protein is CASSITGKDGYTF.